The rows below give T cell receptor beta chains drawn from one sample of a study of blood T cell repertoires in COVID-19. Measured with immunoSEQ multiplex PCR; TCRdb has only the in-frame clones, and not every one. Of under 300,000 clones detected, about 83% appear once; the ten largest clones hold around a tenth. The specimen sequenced was peripheral blood. These receptors all come from a woman aged 50 to 60 who had recovered from COVID-19. CDR3s include the opening cysteine and the closing phenylalanine or tryptophan. A D gene is named only where the DNA matches it firmly. The size field is filled for only some rows; it gives once, few, many or a size class.

d_call: NA; v_call: TRBV12-3/TRBV12-4; clone_size: few; j_call: TRBJ2-3; cdr3_nt: TGTGCCAGCAGTTTAGCGGCCACAGATACGCAGTATTTT; cdr3_aa: CASSLAATDTQYF
d_call: NA; v_call: TRBV14; clone_size: NA; j_call: TRBJ1-4; cdr3_nt: TGTGCCAGCAGCCTAGGACGTCTATCCCCTGGGGCCCATACTAATGAAAAACTGTTTTTT; cdr3_aa: CASSLGRLSPGAHTNEKLFF
d_call: NA; v_call: TRBV4-3; clone_size: NA; j_call: TRBJ1-6; cdr3_nt: TGCGCCAGCAGCCAGGCAGGAAGGGGTTCACCCCTCCACTTT; cdr3_aa: CASSQAGRGSPLHF
d_call: TRBD2; v_call: TRBV6-1; clone_size: NA; j_call: TRBJ2-5; cdr3_nt: TGTGCCAGCAGTGATGGGACTAGCGGGGGGTCAAGACGGGAGACCCAGTACTTC; cdr3_aa: CASSDGTSGGSRRETQYF
d_call: NA; v_call: TRBV29-1; clone_size: few; j_call: TRBJ2-1; cdr3_nt: TGCAGCGTTGAAGCGGGTCAGGGGTCTTGGGGTGAGCAGTTCTTC; cdr3_aa: CSVEAGQGSWGEQFF
d_call: TRBD2; v_call: TRBV28; clone_size: few; j_call: TRBJ2-3; cdr3_nt: TGTGCCAGCAGCTTCCCTAGCGGGAGCACAGATACGCAGTATTTT; cdr3_aa: CASSFPSGSTDTQYF
d_call: TRBD1; v_call: TRBV6-1; clone_size: NA; j_call: TRBJ1-1; cdr3_nt: TGTGCCAGCAGTGAAAGGGGGCGCGGCACTGAAGCTTTCTTT; cdr3_aa: CASSERGRGTEAFF
d_call: TRBD2; v_call: TRBV27; clone_size: NA; j_call: TRBJ2-1; cdr3_nt: TGTGCCAGCAGTTTGACTAGCGGGACCAATGAGCAGTTCTTC; cdr3_aa: CASSLTSGTNEQFF
d_call: NA; v_call: TRBV7-9; clone_size: NA; j_call: TRBJ2-3; cdr3_nt: TGTGCCAGCAGCCCCAGGACAGCTTACACAGATACGCAGTATTTT; cdr3_aa: CASSPRTAYTDTQYF
d_call: NA; v_call: TRBV7-3; clone_size: NA; j_call: TRBJ1-3; cdr3_nt: TGTGCCAGCAGCTTAACAGCCTCTGGAAACACCATATATTTT; cdr3_aa: CASSLTASGNTIYF
d_call: NA; v_call: TRBV7-2; clone_size: NA; j_call: TRBJ2-7; cdr3_nt: TGTGCCAGCAGCTTAGTGCGGACATCCTACGAGCAGTACTTC; cdr3_aa: CASSLVRTSYEQYF
d_call: NA; v_call: TRBV5-1; clone_size: NA; j_call: TRBJ2-7; cdr3_nt: TGCGCCAGCAGCGAGGGGGCAGGGGGGTCCTACGAGCAGTACTTC; cdr3_aa: CASSEGAGGSYEQYF
d_call: NA; v_call: TRBV5-1; clone_size: once; j_call: TRBJ2-5; cdr3_nt: TGCGCCAGCAGCTTGGCCTCGGGGGTCCAAGAGACCCAGTACTTC; cdr3_aa: CASSLASGVQETQYF
d_call: TRBD2; v_call: TRBV28; clone_size: NA; j_call: TRBJ2-1; cdr3_nt: TGTGCCAGCATTCCGGGTAGCGGGGCTTACAATGAGCAGTTCTTC; cdr3_aa: CASIPGSGAYNEQFF
d_call: NA; v_call: TRBV7-9; clone_size: NA; j_call: TRBJ2-2; cdr3_nt: TGTGCCAGCAGAGGGGTTCCCGGGGAGCTGTTTTTT; cdr3_aa: CASRGVPGELFF
d_call: TRBD2; v_call: TRBV19; clone_size: NA; j_call: TRBJ2-3; cdr3_nt: TGTGCCAGTAGTATTACTAGCGGGGGCCTCACAGATACGCAGTATTTT; cdr3_aa: CASSITSGGLTDTQYF
d_call: NA; v_call: TRBV19; clone_size: once; j_call: TRBJ2-7; cdr3_nt: TGTGCCAGTAGTAGAGAAGCGGGCTACGAGCAGTACTTC; cdr3_aa: CASSREAGYEQYF
d_call: TRBD1; v_call: TRBV18; clone_size: NA; j_call: TRBJ2-6; cdr3_nt: TGTGCCAGCTCAGCACGAGGGGGCGAGAGTGGGGCCAACGTCCTGACTTTC; cdr3_aa: CASSARGGESGANVLTF
d_call: TRBD2; v_call: TRBV7-2; clone_size: NA; j_call: TRBJ2-1; cdr3_nt: TGTGCCAGCAGCTTAGGCGGGAGTCCCTCCTACAATGAGCAGTTCTTC; cdr3_aa: CASSLGGSPSYNEQFF
d_call: TRBD2; v_call: TRBV4-3; clone_size: NA; j_call: TRBJ2-7; cdr3_nt: TGCGCCAGCAGCCAAGATGGGGGGAAAGAGCGGGAGCCCTTTTGCGAGCAGTACTTC; cdr3_aa: CASSQDGGKEREPFCEQYF
d_call: NA; v_call: TRBV4-1; clone_size: NA; j_call: TRBJ2-1; cdr3_nt: TGCGCCAGCAGCCAAGATGGCCTAGGAGGCCGTGAGCAGTTCTTC; cdr3_aa: CASSQDGLGGREQFF
d_call: TRBD1; v_call: TRBV6-5; clone_size: NA; j_call: TRBJ1-6; cdr3_nt: TGTGCCAGCAGTCTAGGGGCAGGGGGTTATTCACCCCTCCACTTT; cdr3_aa: CASSLGAGGYSPLHF
d_call: TRBD1; v_call: TRBV28; clone_size: NA; j_call: TRBJ2-2; cdr3_nt: TGTGCCAGCATTTTAGGGACAGCCAACACCGGGGAGCTGTTTTTT; cdr3_aa: CASILGTANTGELFF
d_call: TRBD1; v_call: TRBV29-1; clone_size: NA; j_call: TRBJ1-5; cdr3_nt: TGCAGCGTGGCGACAGGGCCTCATCAGCCCCAGCATTTT; cdr3_aa: CSVATGPHQPQHF
d_call: TRBD1; v_call: TRBV7-2; clone_size: NA; j_call: TRBJ1-2; cdr3_nt: TGTGCCAGCAACCCCGACAGGGTTAGCTATGGCTACACCTTC; cdr3_aa: CASNPDRVSYGYTF
d_call: TRBD2; v_call: TRBV5-1; clone_size: NA; j_call: TRBJ2-7; cdr3_nt: TGCGCCAGCAGAGCACCGGGACTAGCGAGCCACGAGCAGTACTTC; cdr3_aa: CASRAPGLASHEQYF
d_call: NA; v_call: TRBV6-1; clone_size: NA; j_call: TRBJ2-5; cdr3_nt: TGTGCCAGCAGTGAATTAGTGGGCAGTCTCGAGACCCAGTACTTC; cdr3_aa: CASSELVGSLETQYF
d_call: NA; v_call: TRBV28; clone_size: NA; j_call: TRBJ1-5; cdr3_nt: TGTGCCAGCAGTTTCCTCGGGGGGGGGAATCAGCCCCAGCATTTT; cdr3_aa: CASSFLGGGNQPQHF
d_call: TRBD1; v_call: TRBV19; clone_size: NA; j_call: TRBJ2-6; cdr3_nt: TGTGCCGGAGGGGGGACAGGGGGCGCCGTCGGCTCTGGGGCCAACGTCCTGACTTTC; cdr3_aa: CAGGGTGGAVGSGANVLTF
d_call: NA; v_call: TRBV29-1; clone_size: NA; j_call: TRBJ2-7; cdr3_nt: TGCAGCGTTGTAGCGACAATCTACGAGCAGTACTTC; cdr3_aa: CSVVATIYEQYF
d_call: NA; v_call: TRBV19; clone_size: once; j_call: TRBJ1-4; cdr3_nt: TGTGCCAGTAGTACTGACGGTAGGGGAAAACTGTTTTTT; cdr3_aa: CASSTDGRGKLFF
d_call: TRBD2; v_call: TRBV7-2; clone_size: NA; j_call: TRBJ2-7; cdr3_nt: TGTGCCAGCAGCCCCCGGGGGACTAGCGGGGTTTACGAGCAGTACTTC; cdr3_aa: CASSPRGTSGVYEQYF
d_call: NA; v_call: TRBV19; clone_size: NA; j_call: TRBJ1-1; cdr3_nt: TGTGCCAGTAGTTTTGGTGTGGGCGAAGCTTTCTTT; cdr3_aa: CASSFGVGEAFF
d_call: NA; v_call: TRBV6-5; clone_size: NA; j_call: TRBJ2-5; cdr3_nt: TGTGCCAGCAGTCCATTCACCCAAGAGTCCCAGTACTTC; cdr3_aa: CASSPFTQESQYF
d_call: TRBD1; v_call: TRBV2; clone_size: NA; j_call: TRBJ2-7; cdr3_nt: TGTGCCAGCAGTACCGGGACAGGGCCCTACGAGCAGTACTTC; cdr3_aa: CASSTGTGPYEQYF
d_call: NA; v_call: TRBV9; clone_size: few; j_call: TRBJ2-7; cdr3_nt: TGTGCCAGCAGCCCTGGGGGCCTGTACGAGCAGTACTTC; cdr3_aa: CASSPGGLYEQYF
d_call: NA; v_call: TRBV27; clone_size: few; j_call: TRBJ1-6; cdr3_nt: TGTGCCAGCAGCCTAGGCTATAATTCACCCCTCCACTTT; cdr3_aa: CASSLGYNSPLHF
d_call: NA; v_call: TRBV11-3; clone_size: NA; j_call: TRBJ2-5; cdr3_nt: TGTGCCAGCAGCCCGGTTACAGAGACCCAGTACTTC; cdr3_aa: CASSPVTETQYF
d_call: TRBD2; v_call: TRBV9; clone_size: NA; j_call: TRBJ2-7; cdr3_nt: TGTGCCAGCAGCCTAGGACTAGCGGGAGCCTACGAGCAGTACTTC; cdr3_aa: CASSLGLAGAYEQYF
d_call: TRBD2; v_call: TRBV24-1; clone_size: NA; j_call: TRBJ2-3; cdr3_nt: TGTGCCACCAGTGATTTGACTAGCGAGAGGAATACGCAGTATTTT; cdr3_aa: CATSDLTSERNTQYF
d_call: TRBD2; v_call: TRBV27; clone_size: NA; j_call: TRBJ2-1; cdr3_nt: TGTGCCAGCAGTTTAAGCGGGGGCACTTACAATGAGCAGTTCTTC; cdr3_aa: CASSLSGGTYNEQFF
d_call: TRBD1; v_call: TRBV20-1; clone_size: once; j_call: TRBJ2-5; cdr3_nt: TGCAGTGCTAGTCCCCTGACAGGGGGTCAAGAGACCCAGTACTTC; cdr3_aa: CSASPLTGGQETQYF
d_call: NA; v_call: TRBV7-2; clone_size: NA; j_call: TRBJ1-4; cdr3_nt: TGTGCCAGCAGCTTAGTTCGCAGGGGCGAAAAACTGTTTTTT; cdr3_aa: CASSLVRRGEKLFF
d_call: NA; v_call: TRBV19; clone_size: NA; j_call: TRBJ1-1; cdr3_nt: TGTGCCAGTAGTCCCCCCCAGGGGATGGCCACTGAAGCTTTCTTT; cdr3_aa: CASSPPQGMATEAFF
d_call: TRBD2; v_call: TRBV4-1; clone_size: NA; j_call: TRBJ2-7; cdr3_nt: TGCGCCAGCAGCCAGCTACTAGCGGGACGCTCCTACGAGCAGTACTTC; cdr3_aa: CASSQLLAGRSYEQYF
d_call: NA; v_call: TRBV28; clone_size: few; j_call: TRBJ1-5; cdr3_nt: TGTGCCAGCACCTTCTCCAGGGATTATAGCAATCAGCCCCAGCATTTT; cdr3_aa: CASTFSRDYSNQPQHF
d_call: TRBD2; v_call: TRBV6-2/TRBV6-3; clone_size: few; j_call: TRBJ2-7; cdr3_nt: TGTGCCAGCAGCAAGCCGGGACTAGCGGCCTACGAGCAGTACTTC; cdr3_aa: CASSKPGLAAYEQYF
d_call: TRBD2; v_call: TRBV4-3; clone_size: once; j_call: TRBJ2-2; cdr3_nt: TGCGCCAGCAGCCCCTTAGCGGGAGGGCCTCCCACCGGGGAGCTGTTTTTT; cdr3_aa: CASSPLAGGPPTGELFF
d_call: TRBD2; v_call: TRBV28; clone_size: NA; j_call: TRBJ2-1; cdr3_nt: TGTGCCAGCAGCCTCAAAGGGCAGGGTGAAGAGTTGCGGGAGGGGGCCAATGAGCAGTTCTTC; cdr3_aa: CASSLKGQGEELREGANEQFF
d_call: NA; v_call: TRBV27; clone_size: NA; j_call: TRBJ1-2; cdr3_nt: TGTGCCAGCAATAGAGGGGGAGCTAACTATGGCTACACCTTC; cdr3_aa: CASNRGGANYGYTF
d_call: NA; v_call: TRBV6-1; clone_size: NA; j_call: TRBJ2-6; cdr3_nt: TGTGCCAGCAGTGCCGACAGGATCCTTTCTCTGGGGGCCAACGTCCTGACTTTC; cdr3_aa: CASSADRILSLGANVLTF